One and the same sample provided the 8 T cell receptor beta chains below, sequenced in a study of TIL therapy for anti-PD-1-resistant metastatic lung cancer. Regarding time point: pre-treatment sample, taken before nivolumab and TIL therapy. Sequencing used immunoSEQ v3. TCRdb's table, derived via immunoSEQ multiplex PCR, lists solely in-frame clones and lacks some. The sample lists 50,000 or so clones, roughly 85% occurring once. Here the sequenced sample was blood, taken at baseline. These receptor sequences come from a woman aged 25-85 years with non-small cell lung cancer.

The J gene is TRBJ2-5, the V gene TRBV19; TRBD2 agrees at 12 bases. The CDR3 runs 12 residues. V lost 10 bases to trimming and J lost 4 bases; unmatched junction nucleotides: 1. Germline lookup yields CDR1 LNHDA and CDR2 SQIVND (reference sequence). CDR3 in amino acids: CATSGRAETQYF. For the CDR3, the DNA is TGTGCCACTAGCGGGAGGGCAGAGACCCAGTACTTC.

CDR3 DNA: TGCGCCAGCAGCTTGCATACCCCCGGGGCCAACGTCCTGACTTTC. It specifies CASSLHTPGANVLTF. The rearrangement joins TRBV5-1 to TRBJ2-6; D gene unclear. The CDR3 is 15 amino acids. The ends were cut back, 1 base at V and 4 bases at J, with 9 bases in the middle. Germline lookup yields CDR1 SGHRS and CDR2 YFSETQ.

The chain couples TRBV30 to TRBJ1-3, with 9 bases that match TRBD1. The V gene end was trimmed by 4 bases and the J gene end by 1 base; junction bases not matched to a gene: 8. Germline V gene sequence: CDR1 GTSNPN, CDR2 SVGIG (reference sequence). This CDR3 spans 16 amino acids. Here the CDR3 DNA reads TGTGCCTGGACGGACAGGGGATATTGGTCTGGAAACACCATATATTTT. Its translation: CAWTDRGYWSGNTIYF.

CDR3 DNA sequence: TGTGCCAGCAGCTTAATGGCACACACAGATACGCAGTATTTT. Translating gives CASSLMAHTDTQYF. This chain connects TRBV7-2 to TRBJ2-3, with D unresolved. V was shortened by 2 bases and J by 2 bases, with 8 bases between the two germline ends. Germline V gene data show CDR1 as SGHTA and CDR2 as FQGNSA. The CDR3 has 14 amino acids.

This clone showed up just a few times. The CDR3 here is CSVDSGRSYNEQFF. CDR3 sequence (DNA): TGCAGCGTTGATTCAGGTCGTTCCTACAATGAGCAGTTCTTC. This chain joins TRBV29-1 and TRBJ2-1; unclear D gene. This CDR3 spans 14 amino acids. Germline-derived CDR1 and CDR2 are SQVTM and ANQGSEA. Trimming pared 3 bases from V and 1 base from J, leaving 10 bases between.

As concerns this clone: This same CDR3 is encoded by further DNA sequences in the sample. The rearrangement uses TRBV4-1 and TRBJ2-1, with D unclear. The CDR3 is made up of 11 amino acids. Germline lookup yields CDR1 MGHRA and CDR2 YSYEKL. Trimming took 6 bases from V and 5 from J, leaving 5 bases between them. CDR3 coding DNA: TGCGCCAGCAGTCGGGACAATGAGCAGTTCTTC. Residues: CASSRDNEQFF.

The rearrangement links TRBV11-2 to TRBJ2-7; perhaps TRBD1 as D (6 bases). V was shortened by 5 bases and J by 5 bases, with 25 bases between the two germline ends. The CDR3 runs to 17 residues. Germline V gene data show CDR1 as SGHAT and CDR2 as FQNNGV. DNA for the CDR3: TGTGCCAGCAGCCAATCTTTTTCAGGGGATGATGTCGACGAGCAGTACTTC. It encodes CASSQSFSGDDVDEQYF.

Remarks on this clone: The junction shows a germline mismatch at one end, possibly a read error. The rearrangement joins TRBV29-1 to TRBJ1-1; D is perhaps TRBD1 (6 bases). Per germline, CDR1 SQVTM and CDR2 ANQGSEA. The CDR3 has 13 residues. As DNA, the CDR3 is TGCAGCGTCGAAGGGGGACACTCGGCTGAAGCTTTCTTT. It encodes CSVEGGHSAEAFF.